The 4 T cell receptor beta chains below come from one sample, sequenced in a study of CD8+ T cells in alopecia areata. Specified treatment: oral pan-JAK inhibitor, 5-10 mg twice daily. RNA was extracted and reverse transcribed into cDNA as the sequencing template. The data were produced by immunoSEQ multiplex PCR, yet TCRdb's version contains in-frame clones alone and is incomplete. Of 210,000 or so clones detected, over 60% appear once; the ten largest clones hold 1% to 1.5%. The specimen was CD4+ T cells sorted from blood, collected at week 44, from a patient treated with tofacitinib. All receptors derive from a human donor with alopecia areata.

The chain combines TRBV19 with TRBJ2-3; D not certain. The ends were cut back, 6 bases at V and 0 bases at J, with 7 bases in the middle. The CDR3 runs to 13 residues. Germline CDR1 is LNHDA and CDR2 is SQIVND (reference sequence). CDR3 residues: CASRGLSTDTQYF. In DNA form, the CDR3 reads TGTGCCAGTAGGGGCTTAAGCACAGATACGCAGTATTTT.

The chain uses TRBV4-2 and TRBJ2-5, with D perhaps TRBD1 (7 bases). CDR1 and CDR2 (germline): LGHNA, YNFKEQ. The CDR3 loop spans 16 amino acids. Trimming left V 5 bases short and J 1 base short, with 17 bases between. The DNA for the CDR3 is TGTGCCAGCAGCGGGCGAGGGGGCGGGGTCCAAGAGACCCAGTACTTC. This translates into CASSGRGGGVQETQYF.

This clone was seen a single time. This chain links TRBV29-1 with TRBJ2-1; maybe TRBD2 (6 bases). The CDR3 runs 11 residues. The V end lost 3 bases, the J end lost 7 bases, and 7 bases lay between the germline ends. CDR1 and CDR2 (germline): SQVTM, ANQGSEA. CDR3 region: CSVDGGNEQFF. CDR3 bases: TGCAGCGTTGACGGGGGTAATGAGCAGTTCTTC.

The chain links TRBV14 to TRBJ1-2; 7 bases are shared with TRBD1. After removal of 1 base from V and 4 bases from J, the junction contained 6 bases not matched to a gene. The CDR3 sequence is 15 residues long. CDR1 SGHDN and CDR2 FVKESK come from the germline V gene. In DNA, the CDR3 is TGTGCCAGCAGCCAAGCGAGGGGGCTTGGCTATGGCTACACCTTC. Translated: CASSQARGLGYGYTF.